The clone carrying this T cell receptor beta chain was observed a few times. Antigen specificity is unknown. The data were taken from a study of T cells in Graves' hyperthyroidism and ophthalmopathy. Study observations and caveats: Blood also held most thyroid clonotypes expanded beyond 0.001.

CDR3 length: 13 amino acids. Trimming removed 1 base from V and 4 bases from J, with 7 bases in between. Germline V gene sequence: CDR1 KGHSH, CDR2 LQKENI. Active moderate-to-severe ophthalmopathy, Clinical Activity Score at least 3, NOSPECS at least 4, under 3 months' duration. Any patient presenting with uncontrolled infection, other autoimmune disease, pregnancy or lactation was left out. Based on clinical symptoms, serum thyroxine and TRAb, thyroid ultrasound and orbital computed tomography, diagnoses were reached. Template material for amplifying TCR beta CDR3 regions consisted of RNA transcripts. When the TCR CDR3 underwent first-round RT-PCR, the HTBI primer set was used. One entry per CDR3 protein, called by TCRdb with MiXCR from the multiplex PCR reads. Of some 490,000 distinct CDR3 sequences in the sample, approximately 23% were seen once.

Material: blood. J is TRBJ2-5 and V is TRBV18; D not resolved. The TCR originated in a woman in her 70s with Graves' ophthalmopathy. DNA for the CDR3: TGTGCCAGCTCACCACGGATGGGAGAGACCCAGTACTTC. Residues: CASSPRMGETQYF.